This T cell receptor beta chain is from a study of technical replicates of blood from a handful of donors. The method was immunoSEQ multiplex PCR; TCRdb's version includes in-frame clones alone and lacks a portion of them. The sample comprises roughly 52,000 clones, about 96% of which are singletons, and about 3% rests with the top ten. The CDR3 sequence is 15 residues long. The V and J ends lost 6 bases and 8 bases, in that order; junction bases with no gene match: 11. Germline V gene data show CDR1 as SNHLY and CDR2 as FYNNEI. This chain links TRBV2 with TRBJ1-2; TRBD1 matches at 11 bases. Sequenced material: PBMCs. The TCR sequence derives from a human donor in good health. Some clones in this sample may be carry-over from other donors' samples. The CDR3 loop reads CASRTVDRGQRGYTF. In nucleotides, the CDR3 is TGTGCCAGCAGAACTGTGGACAGGGGGCAGAGAGGCTACACCTTC.